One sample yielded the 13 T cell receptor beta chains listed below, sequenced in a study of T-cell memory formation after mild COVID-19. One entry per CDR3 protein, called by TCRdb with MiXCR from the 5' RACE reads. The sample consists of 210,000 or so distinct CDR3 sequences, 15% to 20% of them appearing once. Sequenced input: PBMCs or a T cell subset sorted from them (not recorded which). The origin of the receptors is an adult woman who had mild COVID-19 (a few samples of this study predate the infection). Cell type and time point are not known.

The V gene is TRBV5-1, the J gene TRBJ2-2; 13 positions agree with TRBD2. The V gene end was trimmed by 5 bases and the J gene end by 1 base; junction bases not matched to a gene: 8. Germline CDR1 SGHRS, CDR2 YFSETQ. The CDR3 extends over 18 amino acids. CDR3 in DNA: TGCGCCAGCAGGCCTCGGACTAGCGGGAGCCAGAACACCGGGGAGCTGTTTTTT. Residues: CASRPRTSGSQNTGELFF.

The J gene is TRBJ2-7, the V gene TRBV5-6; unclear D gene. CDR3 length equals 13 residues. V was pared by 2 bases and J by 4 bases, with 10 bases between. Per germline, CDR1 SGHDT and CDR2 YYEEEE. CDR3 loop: CASSFWQQYEQYF. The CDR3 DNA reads TGTGCCAGCAGCTTTTGGCAGCAATACGAGCAGTACTTC.

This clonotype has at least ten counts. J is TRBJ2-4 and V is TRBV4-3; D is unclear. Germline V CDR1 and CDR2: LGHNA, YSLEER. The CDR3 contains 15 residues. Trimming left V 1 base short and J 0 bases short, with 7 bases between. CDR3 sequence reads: CASSQAILAKNIQYF. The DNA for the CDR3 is TGCGCCAGCAGCCAAGCGATTTTAGCCAAAAACATTCAGTACTTC.

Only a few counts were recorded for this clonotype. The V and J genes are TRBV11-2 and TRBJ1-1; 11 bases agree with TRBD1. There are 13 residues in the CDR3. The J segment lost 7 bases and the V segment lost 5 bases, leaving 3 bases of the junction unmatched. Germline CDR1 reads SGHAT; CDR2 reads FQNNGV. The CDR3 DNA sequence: TGTGCCAGCAGCAAGGACAGGGGGCTTGAAGCTTTCTTT. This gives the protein CASSKDRGLEAFF.

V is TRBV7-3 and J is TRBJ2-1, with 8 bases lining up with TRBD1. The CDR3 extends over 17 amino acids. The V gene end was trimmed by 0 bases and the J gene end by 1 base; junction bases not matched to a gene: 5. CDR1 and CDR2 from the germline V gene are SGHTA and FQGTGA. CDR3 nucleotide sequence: TGTGCCAGCAGCTTAACCGGGACAGGAGATTCCTACAATGAGCAGTTCTTC. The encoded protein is CASSLTGTGDSYNEQFF.

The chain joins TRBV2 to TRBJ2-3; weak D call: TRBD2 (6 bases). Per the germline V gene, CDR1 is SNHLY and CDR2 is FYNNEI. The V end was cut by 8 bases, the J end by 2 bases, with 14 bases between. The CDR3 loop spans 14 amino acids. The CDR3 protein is CASQGRRATDTQYF. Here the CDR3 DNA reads TGTGCCAGCCAAGGTAGGAGGGCCACAGATACGCAGTATTTT.

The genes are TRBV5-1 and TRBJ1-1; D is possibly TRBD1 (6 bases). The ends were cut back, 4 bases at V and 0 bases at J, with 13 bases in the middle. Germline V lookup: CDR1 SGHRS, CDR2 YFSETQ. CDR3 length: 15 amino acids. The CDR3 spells CASSEDRYMNTEAFF. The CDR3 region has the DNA TGCGCCAGCAGCGAGGACAGATACATGAACACTGAAGCTTTCTTT. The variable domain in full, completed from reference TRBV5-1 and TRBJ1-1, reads KAGVTQTPRYLIKTRGQQVTLSCSPISGHRSVSWYQQTPGQGLQFLFEYFSETQRNKGNFPGRFSGRQFSNSRSEMNVSTLELGDSALYLCASSEDRYMNTEAFFGQGTRLTVV.

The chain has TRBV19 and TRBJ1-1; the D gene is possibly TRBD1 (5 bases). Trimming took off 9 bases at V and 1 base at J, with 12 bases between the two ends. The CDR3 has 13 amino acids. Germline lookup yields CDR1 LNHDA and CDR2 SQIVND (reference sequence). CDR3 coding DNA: TGTGCCAGCCAAGACAGACGGAACACTGAAGCTTTCTTT. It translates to CASQDRRNTEAFF.

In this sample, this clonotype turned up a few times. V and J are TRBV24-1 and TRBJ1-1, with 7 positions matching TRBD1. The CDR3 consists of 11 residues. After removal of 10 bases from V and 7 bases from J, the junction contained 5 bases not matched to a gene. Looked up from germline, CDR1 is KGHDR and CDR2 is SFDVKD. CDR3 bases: TGTGCCACTATGGGGGACAGTGAAGCTTTCTTT. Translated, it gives CATMGDSEAFF.

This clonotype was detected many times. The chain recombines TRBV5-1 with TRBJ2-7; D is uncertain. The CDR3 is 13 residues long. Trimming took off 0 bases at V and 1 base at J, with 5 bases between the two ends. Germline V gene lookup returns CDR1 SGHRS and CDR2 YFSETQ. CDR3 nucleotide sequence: TGCGCCAGCAGCTTGGATGGGTCCTACGAGCAGTACTTC. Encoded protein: CASSLDGSYEQYF.

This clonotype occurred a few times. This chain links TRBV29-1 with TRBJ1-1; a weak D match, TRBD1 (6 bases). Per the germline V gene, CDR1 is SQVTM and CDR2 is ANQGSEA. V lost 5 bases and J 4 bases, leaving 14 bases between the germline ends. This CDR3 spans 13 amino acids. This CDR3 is CSVRQARGTEAFF. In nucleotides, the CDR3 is TGCAGCGTTAGACAGGCGAGGGGCACTGAAGCTTTCTTT.

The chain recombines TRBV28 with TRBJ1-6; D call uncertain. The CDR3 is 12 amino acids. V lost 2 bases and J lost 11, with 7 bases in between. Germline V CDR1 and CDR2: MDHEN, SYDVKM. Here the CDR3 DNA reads TGTGCCAGCAGTTTAAGGGTTCCACCCCTCCACTTT. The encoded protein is CASSLRVPPLHF.

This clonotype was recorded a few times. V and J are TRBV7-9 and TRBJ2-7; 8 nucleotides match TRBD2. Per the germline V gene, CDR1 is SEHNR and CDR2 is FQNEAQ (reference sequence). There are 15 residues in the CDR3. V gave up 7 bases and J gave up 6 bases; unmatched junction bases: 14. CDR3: CASTSGSGTFFEQYF. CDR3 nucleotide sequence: TGTGCCAGCACTTCCGGTAGCGGGACCTTTTTCGAGCAGTACTTC.